The 17 T cell receptor beta chains below come from one sample, sequenced in a study of shared clonotypes between healthy human individuals. The table came from immunoSEQ multiplex PCR; TCRdb's copy has only in-frame clones and leaves some out. The sample includes some 2,100,000 clones, just over 90% of them seen just once. Only CD45RO-negative cells positively selected for CCR7 counted as naive CD8 cells, so terminally differentiated effector memory CD45RA+ cells were excluded. The sample was naive CD8+ T cells from PBMCs. The receptor set was obtained from a man younger than 30 in good health. Some clones in this sample may be carry-over from other donors' samples.

The chain has TRBV7-8 and TRBJ2-2, with 7 bases matching TRBD2. This CDR3 spans 16 amino acids. V lost 2 bases to trimming and J lost 4 bases; unmatched junction nucleotides: 7. Looked up from germline, CDR1 is SGHVS and CDR2 is FQNEAQ. CDR3 nucleotides: TGTGCCAGCAGCTTAATTGGGGGAGGGCGCACCGGGGAGCTGTTTTTT. It yields the protein CASSLIGGGRTGELFF. The full variable domain, completed using reference TRBV7-8 and TRBJ2-2, is GAGVSQSPRYKVAKRGQDVALRCDPISGHVSLFWYQQALGQGPEFLTYFQNEAQLDKSGLPSDRFFAERPEGSVSTLKIQRTQQEDSAVYLCASSLIGGGRTGELFFGEGSRLTVL.

V is TRBV15 and J is TRBJ2-2; the match to TRBD1 covers 10 bases. The germline gives CDR1 LNHNV, CDR2 YYDKDF (reference sequence). V was clipped by 4 bases and J by 3 bases; unmatched bases: 17. The CDR3 totals 20 residues. This chain's CDR3 is CATSKPGGDRGLLDTGELFF. In DNA, the CDR3 is TGTGCCACCAGCAAACCGGGCGGTGACAGGGGGCTTCTCGACACCGGGGAGCTGTTTTTT.

Of note for this clone: This sample also contains other DNA sequences that code for the same CDR3. The chain carries TRBV27 and TRBJ2-7; D might be TRBD1 or TRBD2, each matching 5 bases. Germline V gives CDR1 MNHEY, CDR2 SMNVEV (reference sequence). V gave up 2 bases and J gave up 1 base, with 12 bases separating them. This CDR3 is 15 amino acids long. The CDR3 region is CASSLSGGWSYEQYF. CDR3 DNA: TGTGCCAGCAGTTTAAGTGGGGGTTGGTCCTACGAGCAGTACTTC.

The chain uses TRBV10-3 and TRBJ2-2; TRBD2 matches at 7 bases. Germline CDR1 ENHRY, CDR2 SYGVKD. V shed 10 bases and J 2 bases; nucleotides not matched to a gene: 10. The CDR3 is 15 residues long. CDR3 sequence reads: CATHRGGGNTGELFF. The CDR3 DNA is TGTGCCACTCACCGCGGGGGAGGTAACACCGGGGAGCTGTTTTTT.

V gene TRBV28 combines with J gene TRBJ1-2; D call uncertain. The CDR3 length is 15 residues. Germline V CDR1 and CDR2: MDHEN, SYDVKM. V gave up 6 bases and J gave up 0 bases, with 14 bases separating them. CDR3 sequence reads: CASSPAVGTNYGYTF. The CDR3 bases are TGTGCCAGCAGCCCAGCGGTCGGCACTAACTATGGCTACACCTTC.

The V gene is TRBV7-9, the J gene TRBJ2-2, with TRBD2 matching over 9 bases. The CDR3 is made up of 18 amino acids. V lost 1 base to trimming and J lost 1 base; unmatched junction nucleotides: 7. CDR1 and CDR2 from the germline V gene are SEHNR and FQNEAQ (reference sequence). Here the CDR3 reads CASSLVSREGRNTGELFF. The CDR3 coding sequence is TGTGCCAGCAGCTTAGTTTCGCGGGAGGGCCGGAACACCGGGGAGCTGTTTTTT.

The chain carries TRBV7-9 and TRBJ1-2; unclear D gene. V lost 5 bases and J 1 base, leaving 11 bases between the germline ends. The CDR3 is 14 amino acids. Germline values: CDR1 SEHNR, CDR2 FQNEAQ (reference sequence). The CDR3 loop reads CASSPLGINYGYTF. CDR3 DNA sequence: TGTGCCAGCAGCCCTCTCGGGATTAACTATGGCTACACCTTC. Drawing the rest from reference TRBV7-9 and TRBJ1-2, the complete variable domain is DTGVSQNPRHKITKRGQNVTFRCDPISEHNRLYWYRQTLGQGPEFLTYFQNEAQLEKSRLLSDRFSAERPKGSFSTLEIQRTEQGDSAMYLCASSPLGINYGYTFGSGTRLTVV.

The chain joins TRBV7-9 to TRBJ2-5, with 10 bases that match TRBD2. The V gene's germline CDR1 is SEHNR and CDR2 FQNEAQ (reference sequence). V was pared by 5 bases and J by 1 base, with 4 bases of the junction left unmatched. The CDR3 extends over 15 amino acids. The CDR3 loop reads CASSNTSGTQETQYF. The CDR3 DNA sequence: TGTGCCAGCAGCAATACTAGCGGGACCCAAGAGACCCAGTACTTC.

This clone was counted once. The chain recombines TRBV13 with TRBJ2-7, with D possibly matching TRBD1 (6 bases). CDR3 length: 14 amino acids. Germline CDR1 is PRHDT and CDR2 is FYEKMQ (reference sequence). The germline V and J ends were trimmed by 1 base and 5 bases, with 12 bases remaining between them. CDR3 amino acids: CASSLAGEVDEQYF. The CDR3 coding sequence is TGTGCCAGCAGCTTAGCAGGGGAAGTCGACGAGCAGTACTTC.

The chain carries TRBV6-5 and TRBJ2-1; either TRBD1 or TRBD2 may supply D (6 bases each). The CDR3 contains 16 residues. Trimming removed 2 bases at V and 9 bases at J, with 20 bases between. The germline CDR1 and CDR2 sequences are MNHEY and SVGAGI. CDR3 nucleotide sequence: TGTGCCAGCAGTTACCTCCCGGGCCCCGAGGGGGGTGAGCAGTTCTTC. This sequence encodes CASSYLPGPEGGEQFF.

This chain links TRBV30 with TRBJ2-1, with D unclear. This CDR3 has 13 residues. Germline loops: CDR1 GTSNPN, CDR2 SVGIG (reference sequence). V was clipped by 6 bases and J by 0 bases, with 9 bases between them. CDR3 protein: CACLVISYNEQFF. The DNA for the CDR3 is TGTGCCTGTTTAGTTATCTCCTACAATGAGCAGTTCTTC.

The J gene is TRBJ2-7, the V gene TRBV27; 12 nucleotides line up with TRBD2. The ends lost 5 bases at V and 7 bases at J; junction bases unmatched: 12. CDR3 size: 16 residues. Germline CDR1 is MNHEY and CDR2 is SMNVEV (reference sequence). The CDR3, as DNA: TGTGCCAGCAGTCTTACCTCTAGCGGGAGGGAGGGGGAGCAGTACTTC. Translated: CASSLTSSGREGEQYF.

The V call is TRBV9, the J call TRBJ1-4; tentatively, D is TRBD1 (5 bases). Germline values: CDR1 SGDLS, CDR2 YYNGEE. The CDR3 has 15 amino acids. Trimming shortened V by 3 bases and J by 13 bases, and 22 bases separated the two germline ends. This CDR3 reads CASSASTDGQVGLFF. CDR3 bases: TGTGCCAGCAGCGCCTCGACAGATGGGCAGGTTGGACTGTTTTTT.

The V call is TRBV6-1, the J call TRBJ2-7; TRBD1 agrees at 9 bases. The V gene's germline CDR1 is MNHNS and CDR2 SASEGT. V shed 6 bases, J shed 4 bases, and the junction held 10 bases outside the gene matches. The CDR3 totals 15 residues. Here the CDR3 DNA reads TGTGCCAGCAGGCAAGTACAGGGGGCGAGTTACGAGCAGTACTTC. Translation: CASRQVQGASYEQYF.

The J gene is TRBJ1-1, the V gene TRBV28; 8 bases are shared with TRBD1. V lost 2 bases and J lost 7; bases outside the gene matches: 12. The CDR3 totals 16 residues. The germline gives CDR1 MDHEN, CDR2 SYDVKM. This CDR3 reads CASSLSRVRGRSEAFF. The CDR3 nucleotides read TGTGCCAGCAGTTTAAGTCGGGTCAGGGGGCGTAGTGAAGCTTTCTTT.

The sample holds one count of this clone. The chain links TRBV19 to TRBJ2-1; no definite D call. The CDR3 is 14 residues long. Germline assignment: CDR1 LNHDA and CDR2 SQIVND (reference sequence). The V end was cut by 6 bases, the J end by 3 bases, with 12 bases between. CDR3 sequence reads: CASSTFAGYNEQFF. CDR3 DNA sequence: TGTGCCAGTAGCACCTTCGCAGGCTACAATGAGCAGTTCTTC.

The chain has TRBV13 and TRBJ2-3, with TRBD1 matching 8 bases. This CDR3 region has 16 residues. Germline V gene data show CDR1 as PRHDT and CDR2 as FYEKMQ (reference sequence). V was pared by 5 bases and J by 4 bases, with 11 bases of the junction left unmatched. Here the CDR3 DNA reads TGTGCCAGCAGCCCGCGTAACGCAGGGGGCGCAGATACGCAGTATTTT. Its protein is CASSPRNAGGADTQYF.